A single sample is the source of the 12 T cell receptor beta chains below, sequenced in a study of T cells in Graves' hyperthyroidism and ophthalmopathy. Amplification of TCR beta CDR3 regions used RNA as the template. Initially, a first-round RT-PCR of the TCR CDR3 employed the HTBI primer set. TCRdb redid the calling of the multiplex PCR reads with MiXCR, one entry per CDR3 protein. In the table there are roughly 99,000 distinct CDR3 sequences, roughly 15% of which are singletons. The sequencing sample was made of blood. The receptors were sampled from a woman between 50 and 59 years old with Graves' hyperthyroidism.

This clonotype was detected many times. DNA for the CDR3: TGTGCCAGCAGCTTGGGACGCAACTTCTACGAGCAGTACTTC. Encoded protein: CASSLGRNFYEQYF. This chain joins TRBV7-2 and TRBJ2-7; either TRBD1 or TRBD2 may fit D (5 bases each). The CDR3 covers 14 residues. Germline CDR1 SGHTA, CDR2 FQGNSA. Trimming cost V 3 bases and J 3 bases, with 12 bases left between them.

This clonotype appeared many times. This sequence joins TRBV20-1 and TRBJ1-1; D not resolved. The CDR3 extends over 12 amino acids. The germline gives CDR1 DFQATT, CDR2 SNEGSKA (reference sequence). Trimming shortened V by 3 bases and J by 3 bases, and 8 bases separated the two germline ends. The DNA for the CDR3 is TGCAGTGCTAGGTTGGTGTACACTGAAGCTTTCTTT. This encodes CSARLVYTEAFF.

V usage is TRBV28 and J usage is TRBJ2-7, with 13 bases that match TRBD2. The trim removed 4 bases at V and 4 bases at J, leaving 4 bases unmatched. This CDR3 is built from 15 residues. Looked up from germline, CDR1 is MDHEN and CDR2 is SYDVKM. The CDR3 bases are TGTGCCAGCAGTTCCCCGGGACTAGCGGGATACGAGCAGTACGTC. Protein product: CASSSPGLAGYEQYV.

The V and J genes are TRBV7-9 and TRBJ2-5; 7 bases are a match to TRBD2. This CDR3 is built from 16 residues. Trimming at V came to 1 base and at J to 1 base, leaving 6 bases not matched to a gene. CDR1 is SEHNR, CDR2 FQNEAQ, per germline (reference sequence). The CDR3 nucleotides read TGTGCCAGCAGCTTAGGGGTAGCGGGCTCCCAAGAGACCCAGTACTTC. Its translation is CASSLGVAGSQETQYF.

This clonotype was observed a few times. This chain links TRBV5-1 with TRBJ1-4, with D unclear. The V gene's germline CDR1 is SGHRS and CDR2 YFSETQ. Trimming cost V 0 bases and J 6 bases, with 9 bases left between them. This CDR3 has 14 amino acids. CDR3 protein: CASSLEGLHEKLFF. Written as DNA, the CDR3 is TGCGCCAGCAGCTTGGAAGGATTGCATGAAAAACTGTTTTTT. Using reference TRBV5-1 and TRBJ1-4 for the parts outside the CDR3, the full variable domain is KAGVTQTPRYLIKTRGQQVTLSCSPISGHRSVSWYQQTPGQGLQFLFEYFSETQRNKGNFPGRFSGRQFSNSRSEMNVSTLELGDSALYLCASSLEGLHEKLFFGSGTQLSVL.

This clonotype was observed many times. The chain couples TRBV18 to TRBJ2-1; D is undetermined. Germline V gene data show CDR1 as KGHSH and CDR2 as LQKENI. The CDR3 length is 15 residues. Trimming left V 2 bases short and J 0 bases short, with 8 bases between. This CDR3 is CASSPIASSYNEQFF. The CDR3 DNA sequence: TGTGCCAGCTCACCAATCGCGAGCTCCTACAATGAGCAGTTCTTC. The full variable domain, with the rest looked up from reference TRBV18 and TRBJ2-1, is NAGVMQNPRHLVRRRGQEARLRCSPMKGHSHVYWYRQLPEEGLKFMVYLQKENIIDESGMPKERFSAEFPKEGPSILRIQQVVRGDSAAYFCASSPIASSYNEQFFGPGTRLTVL.

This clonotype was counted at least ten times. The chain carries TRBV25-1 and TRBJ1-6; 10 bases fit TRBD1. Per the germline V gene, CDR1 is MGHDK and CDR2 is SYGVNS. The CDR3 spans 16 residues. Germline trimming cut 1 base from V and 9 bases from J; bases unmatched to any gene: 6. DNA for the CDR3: TGTGCCAGCAGTGAATTCTGGACAGGGGGACGTTCACCCCTCCACTTT. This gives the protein CASSEFWTGGRSPLHF.

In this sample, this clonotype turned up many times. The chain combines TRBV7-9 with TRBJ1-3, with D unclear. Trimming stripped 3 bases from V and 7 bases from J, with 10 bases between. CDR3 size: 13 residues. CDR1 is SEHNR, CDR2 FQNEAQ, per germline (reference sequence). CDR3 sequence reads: CASSFSLGNTIYF. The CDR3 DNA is TGTGCCAGCAGCTTTTCATTAGGGAACACCATATATTTT.

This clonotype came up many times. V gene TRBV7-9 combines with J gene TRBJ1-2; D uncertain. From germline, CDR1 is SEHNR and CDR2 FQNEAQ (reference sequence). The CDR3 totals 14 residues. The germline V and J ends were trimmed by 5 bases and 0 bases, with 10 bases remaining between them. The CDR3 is CASSLITANYGYTF. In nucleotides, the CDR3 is TGTGCCAGCAGCCTTATTACAGCTAACTATGGCTACACCTTC.

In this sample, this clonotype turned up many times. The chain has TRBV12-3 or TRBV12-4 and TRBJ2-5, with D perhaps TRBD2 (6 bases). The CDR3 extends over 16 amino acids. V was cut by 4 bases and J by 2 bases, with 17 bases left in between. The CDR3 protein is CASSYPPGLKQETQYF. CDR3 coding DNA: TGTGCCAGCAGTTACCCCCCGGGACTGAAACAAGAGACCCAGTACTTC.

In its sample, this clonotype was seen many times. CDR3 sequence reads: CASGTNPNQPQHF. In DNA form, the CDR3 reads TGTGCCAGCGGGACTAATCCGAATCAGCCCCAGCATTTT. The chain has TRBV5-5 and TRBJ1-5, with D tentatively TRBD1 (5 bases). CDR1 is SGHKS and CDR2 is YYEKEE in the germline V gene (reference sequence). The ends were cut back, 7 bases at V and 4 bases at J, with 12 bases in the middle. This CDR3 has 13 residues.

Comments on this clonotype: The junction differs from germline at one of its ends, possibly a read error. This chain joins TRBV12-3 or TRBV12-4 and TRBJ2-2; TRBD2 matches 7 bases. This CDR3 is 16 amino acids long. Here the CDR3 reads CASSPRPSGNTGEPFF. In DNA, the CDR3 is TGTGCCAGCAGTCCCCGCCCTAGCGGAAACACCGGGGAGCCGTTTTTT.